Listed here are 14 T cell receptor beta chains from one sample, sequenced in a study of shared clonotypes between healthy human individuals. Data came from immunoSEQ multiplex PCR; TCRdb stores just in-frame clones and leaves some out. The sample shows 2,100,000 or so clones, 95% of them seen only once. Sequencing was carried out using naive CD4+ T cells sorted from blood. Subset indicated: CD45RA+ positively selected. Source of these receptors: a man aged 18 to 29 in good health.

V is TRBV6-5 and J is TRBJ2-5; D gene unclear. The CDR3 consists of 14 residues. The V gene's germline CDR1 is MNHEY and CDR2 SVGAGI. V lost 0 bases and J 5 bases, leaving 10 bases between the germline ends. The CDR3 DNA reads TGTGCCAGCAGTTACTCTTTTGCCCAGGAGACCCAGTACTTC. Translating it yields CASSYSFAQETQYF.

This chain links TRBV6-1 with TRBJ1-5; perhaps TRBD1 as D (6 bases). The V and J ends lost 9 bases and 6 bases respectively, with 15 bases between them. CDR1 and CDR2 (germline): MNHNS, SASEGT. This CDR3 contains 13 residues. In DNA form, the CDR3 reads TGTGCCAGGCCAAACAGGGTCGGTCAGCCCCAGCATTTT. Translating gives CARPNRVGQPQHF.

Here the CDR3 reads CASSLGLAGGPETGELFF. The CDR3 DNA reads as TGTGCCAGCAGCTTGGGACTAGCGGGAGGGCCGGAAACCGGGGAGCTGTTTTTT. V and J are TRBV9 and TRBJ2-2, with TRBD2 identical over 16 bases. Germline V gene sequence: CDR1 SGDLS, CDR2 YYNGEE. V shed 4 bases, J shed 5 bases, and the junction held 8 bases outside the gene matches. CDR3 length equals 18 residues.

The chain is built from TRBV10-3 and TRBJ2-1; TRBD1 aligns across 7 bases. CDR3 length: 14 residues. Germline CDR1 and CDR2: ENHRY and SYGVKD. J lost 5 bases, V lost 9 bases, and 10 bases had no gene match. The CDR3 DNA follows: TGTGCCATGACCTCGGACAGGACGAACAATGAGCAGTTCTTC. Translation: CAMTSDRTNNEQFF.

V gene TRBV5-1 combines with J gene TRBJ2-7; D may be TRBD2 (6 bases). Deletions cut 0 bases from V and 0 bases from J, with 16 bases between. The CDR3 spans 17 residues. The germline V gene encodes CDR1 SGHRS and CDR2 YFSETQ. CDR3 protein: CASSLAMGGHSSYEQYF. The CDR3 DNA is TGCGCCAGCAGCTTGGCCATGGGAGGCCACAGCTCCTACGAGCAGTACTTC.

The chain is built from TRBV2 and TRBJ1-1; D is uncertain. Looked up from germline, CDR1 is SNHLY and CDR2 is FYNNEI. V dropped 7 bases and J dropped 0 bases, with 3 bases sitting between them. This CDR3 region has 11 residues. Written as DNA, the CDR3 is TGTGCCAGCATGGTGAACACTGAAGCTTTCTTT. It yields the protein CASMVNTEAFF. The full variable domain, its missing parts supplied by reference TRBV2 and TRBJ1-1, is EPEVTQTPSHQVTQMGQEVILRCVPISNHLYFYWYRQILGQKVEFLVSFYNNEISEKSEIFDDQFSVERPDGSNFTLKIRSTKLEDSAMYFCASMVNTEAFFGQGTRLTVV.

The rearrangement uses TRBV18 and TRBJ1-1; TRBD1 is a possible D gene (5 bases). V was pared by 3 bases and J by 2 bases, with 16 bases between. CDR1 and CDR2 from the germline V gene are KGHSH and LQKENI. The length of the CDR3 is 16 residues. This CDR3 reads CASSPPSGDGNTEAFF. CDR3 in DNA: TGTGCCAGCTCACCTCCCTCGGGGGATGGCAACACTGAAGCTTTCTTT. Complete variable domain (other parts from reference TRBV18 and TRBJ1-1): NAGVMQNPRHLVRRRGQEARLRCSPMKGHSHVYWYRQLPEEGLKFMVYLQKENIIDESGMPKERFSAEFPKEGPSILRIQQVVRGDSAAYFCASSPPSGDGNTEAFFGQGTRLTVV.

V is TRBV29-1 and J is TRBJ1-2; D gene unclear. This CDR3 contains 13 residues. Germline assignment: CDR1 SQVTM and CDR2 ANQGSEA. V was clipped by 3 bases and J by 8 bases, with 16 bases between them. The CDR3 region is CSVDSNPNQGYTF. CDR3 coding DNA: TGCAGCGTTGACAGTAATCCTAACCAGGGCTACACCTTC.

This clone appeared once. The chain joins TRBV28 to TRBJ1-6; D is perhaps TRBD1 (5 bases). V was shortened by 4 bases and J by 3 bases, with 16 bases between the two germline ends. Germline V CDR1 and CDR2: MDHEN, SYDVKM. CDR3 length: 17 amino acids. In nucleotides, the CDR3 is TGTGCCAGCAGTTCCGTTGATTCGGGGGTCTATAATTCACCCCTCCACTTT. It yields the protein CASSSVDSGVYNSPLHF.

This clone was observed a single time. The V call is TRBV30, the J call TRBJ2-7; D is uncertain. Germline V gene sequence: CDR1 GTSNPN, CDR2 SVGIG (reference sequence). The ends were cut back, 5 bases at V and 0 bases at J, with 11 bases in the middle. CDR3 length equals 13 residues. In nucleotides, the CDR3 is TGTGCCTGGGGGTGGGCCAGCTCCTACGAGCAGTACTTC. Amino acids: CAWGWASSYEQYF.

J is TRBJ2-3 and V is TRBV2; 9 bases match TRBD2. Germline V gene lookup returns CDR1 SNHLY and CDR2 FYNNEI. This CDR3 is built from 19 residues. The V and J ends lost 5 bases and 3 bases, in that order; junction bases with no gene match: 18. CDR3 nucleotide sequence: TGTGCCAGCAGTCATGACTACGAGCGGGAGGTGAGGAAGACAGATACGCAGTATTTT. Translating it yields CASSHDYEREVRKTDTQYF. Complete variable domain (other parts from reference TRBV2 and TRBJ2-3): EPEVTQTPSHQVTQMGQEVILRCVPISNHLYFYWYRQILGQKVEFLVSFYNNEISEKSEIFDDQFSVERPDGSNFTLKIRSTKLEDSAMYFCASSHDYEREVRKTDTQYFGPGTRLTVL.

This chain uses TRBV5-1 with TRBJ2-2; 9 nucleotides line up with TRBD1. CDR3 length: 17 residues. Looked up from germline, CDR1 is SGHRS and CDR2 is YFSETQ. Losses at the gene ends were 5 bases for V and 6 bases for J; bases not matched to a gene: 14. CDR3 amino acids: CASSMAAGQGSAGELFF. In DNA form, the CDR3 reads TGCGCCAGCAGTATGGCAGCGGGACAGGGTTCCGCCGGGGAGCTGTTTTTT.

The chain combines TRBV18 with TRBJ1-5; no clear D. Germline V gene lookup returns CDR1 KGHSH and CDR2 LQKENI. Deletions cut 1 base from V and 4 bases from J, with 8 bases between. This CDR3 has 14 amino acids. The CDR3: CASSPLWENQPQHF. The CDR3 DNA sequence: TGTGCCAGCTCACCACTTTGGGAGAATCAGCCCCAGCATTTT.

The gene calls are TRBV7-9 and TRBJ1-2, with D possibly being TRBD1 (6 bases). The germline gives CDR1 SEHNR, CDR2 FQNEAQ (reference sequence). The CDR3 totals 12 residues. V dropped 4 bases and J dropped 8 bases, with 11 bases sitting between them. The CDR3 sequence is CASSSTGLGYTF. DNA for the CDR3: TGTGCCAGCAGCTCTACAGGGTTAGGCTACACCTTC.